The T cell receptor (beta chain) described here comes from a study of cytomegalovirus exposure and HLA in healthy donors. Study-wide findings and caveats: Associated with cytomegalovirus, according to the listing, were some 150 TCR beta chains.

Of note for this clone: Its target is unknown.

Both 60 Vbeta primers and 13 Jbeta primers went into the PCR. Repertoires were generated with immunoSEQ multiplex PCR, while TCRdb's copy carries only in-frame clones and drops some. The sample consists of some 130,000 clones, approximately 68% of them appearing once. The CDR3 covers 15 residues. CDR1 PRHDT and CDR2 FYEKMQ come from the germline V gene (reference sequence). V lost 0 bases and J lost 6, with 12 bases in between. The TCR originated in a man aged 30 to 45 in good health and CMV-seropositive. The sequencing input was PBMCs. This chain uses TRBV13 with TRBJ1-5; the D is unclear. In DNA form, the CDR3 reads TGTGCCAGCAGCTTAGGGACGGGAGAGGGTCAGCCCCAGCATTTT. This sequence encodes CASSLGTGEGQPQHF.